This T cell receptor (beta chain) was captured in a study of T cells after posttransplantation cyclophosphamide. Study-level results: Recipient CMV seropositivity and CMV reactivation strongly tracked TRB clonality.

Cyclophosphamide on days +3 and +4 followed busulfan-fludarabine conditioning and a marrow graft. Here immunoSEQ multiplex PCR was the method, and the copy in TCRdb shows in-frame clones only, minus some. The profile shows 9,500 to 15,000 clones, roughly 2% of them singletons. This CDR3 spans 13 amino acids. The V end was cut by 7 bases, the J end by 3 bases, with 9 bases between. Germline CDR1 reads WSHSY; CDR2 reads SAAADI. With regard to this clone: Its antigen is not known.

Sequencing was performed on PBMCs, taken after allogeneic stem cell transplant with posttransplant cyclophosphamide. The chain combines TRBV10-2 with TRBJ2-2; D is possibly TRBD2 (6 bases). The TCR originated in a male patient aged 30 to 39 who received an allogeneic stem cell transplant from a related donor, was CMV-positive, and had no GVHD. Part of the T cells may come from the graft donor. CDR3 nucleotide sequence: TGCGCCAGCACTAGCGACTACACCGGGGAGCTGTTTTTT. As protein: CASTSDYTGELFF.